Listed below are T cell receptor beta chains from one sample, sequenced in a study of vaccination effects on CD4 cells after COVID-19. Measured with immunoSEQ multiplex PCR; TCRdb has only the in-frame clones, and not every one. In the table there are tens of thousands of clones, 70% to 80% of which are singletons. The antigens of these receptors remain unknown. The sequenced sample was CD4+ T cells from PBMCs cultured with a peptide pool, obtained before COVID-19 vaccination. Receptors originate from a human donor who had a prior SARS-CoV-2 infection. The CDR3 runs from the conserved cysteine through the conserved F or W. Fields, in order: V gene, J gene, D gene, clone size, CDR3 DNA, CDR3 protein. A D gene is named only where the DNA matches it firmly. Size tells how often a clone was seen (once, few, many) or the class of an expanded clone, and some rows leave it out.

v_gene: TRBV4-3
j_gene: TRBJ1-3
d_gene: -
abundance: once
CDR3nt: TGCGCCAGCAGCCAAGTTGACGGTGGAAACACCATATATTTT
CDR3aa: CASSQVDGGNTIYF

v_gene: TRBV19
j_gene: TRBJ2-1
d_gene: -
abundance: -
CDR3nt: TGTGCCAGTACCTCGGGGAGCGGGCAATACAATGAGCAGTTCTTC
CDR3aa: CASTSGSGQYNEQFF

v_gene: TRBV2
j_gene: TRBJ2-7
d_gene: -
abundance: -
CDR3nt: TGTGCCAGCAGTAGAGGCAGGACAGCCTACGAGCAGTACTTC
CDR3aa: CASSRGRTAYEQYF

v_gene: TRBV2
j_gene: TRBJ2-5
d_gene: TRBD2
abundance: -
CDR3nt: TGTGCCAGCAGTGCGACTAGCGGGAGAGGGGAGACCCAGTACTTC
CDR3aa: CASSATSGRGETQYF

v_gene: TRBV6-5
j_gene: TRBJ2-3
d_gene: TRBD2
abundance: -
CDR3nt: TGTGCCAGCCGAACTAGCGGGGTTCGGGATACGCAGTATTTT
CDR3aa: CASRTSGVRDTQYF

v_gene: TRBV19
j_gene: TRBJ1-1
d_gene: TRBD1
abundance: -
CDR3nt: TGTGCCAGTAGTACCGGACAGGGTTCCGAAGCTTTCTTT
CDR3aa: CASSTGQGSEAFF

v_gene: TRBV18
j_gene: TRBJ1-1
d_gene: -
abundance: -
CDR3nt: TGTGCCAGCTCACGCCACCCGACAGGCGAGACTGAAGCTTTCTTT
CDR3aa: CASSRHPTGETEAFF

v_gene: TRBV6-5
j_gene: TRBJ2-3
d_gene: -
abundance: -
CDR3nt: TGTGCCAGCAGTTACTCGTGGGGAAACTCAGATACGCAGTATTTT
CDR3aa: CASSYSWGNSDTQYF

v_gene: TRBV2
j_gene: TRBJ2-5
d_gene: -
abundance: -
CDR3nt: TGTGCCAGCAGTGACAGCCAAGAGACCCAGTACTTC
CDR3aa: CASSDSQETQYF

v_gene: TRBV12-5
j_gene: TRBJ2-2
d_gene: -
abundance: -
CDR3nt: TGTGCTAGTGCTTGGGGTGCTACCGGGGAGCTGTTTTTT
CDR3aa: CASAWGATGELFF

v_gene: TRBV3-1/TRBV3-2
j_gene: TRBJ2-5
d_gene: -
abundance: -
CDR3nt: TGTGCCAGCAGCCAACAACAGGGTTCCGAGACCCAGTACTTC
CDR3aa: CASSQQQGSETQYF

v_gene: TRBV11-3
j_gene: TRBJ1-5
d_gene: -
abundance: few
CDR3nt: TGTGCCAGCAGCGGGGGGCCGGATCAGCCCCAGCATTTT
CDR3aa: CASSGGPDQPQHF

v_gene: TRBV5-1
j_gene: TRBJ1-1
d_gene: TRBD1
abundance: -
CDR3nt: TGCGCCAGCAGCTTGGACAGGGGAAACACTGAAGCTTTCTTT
CDR3aa: CASSLDRGNTEAFF

v_gene: TRBV6-5
j_gene: TRBJ2-5
d_gene: TRBD2
abundance: -
CDR3nt: TGTGCCAGCAGACCCACTAGCGTACATCGGACCCAGTACTTC
CDR3aa: CASRPTSVHRTQYF

v_gene: TRBV4-1
j_gene: TRBJ2-5
d_gene: TRBD1
abundance: -
CDR3nt: TGCGCCAGCAGCCAAGATTTAACAGGGGGCTCGGAGACCCAGTACTTC
CDR3aa: CASSQDLTGGSETQYF

v_gene: TRBV12-3/TRBV12-4
j_gene: TRBJ2-7
d_gene: -
abundance: -
CDR3nt: TGTGCCAGCAGTTTTTCCCCCAGCTACGAGCAGTACTTC
CDR3aa: CASSFSPSYEQYF

v_gene: TRBV9
j_gene: TRBJ1-3
d_gene: -
abundance: -
CDR3nt: TGTGCCAGCAGCGTTGAGGGTAGTACTGGAAACACCATATATTTT
CDR3aa: CASSVEGSTGNTIYF

v_gene: TRBV9
j_gene: TRBJ1-2
d_gene: -
abundance: -
CDR3nt: TGTGCCAGCAGCGTAGATCTCCAGCCGGGGGGCTACACCTTC
CDR3aa: CASSVDLQPGGYTF

v_gene: TRBV30
j_gene: TRBJ2-7
d_gene: TRBD2
abundance: -
CDR3nt: TGTGCCTGGAGTGTATGGGACGGTCGCCAGCGGGAGGGCCCGGTCGAGCAGTACTTC
CDR3aa: CAWSVWDGRQREGPVEQYF

v_gene: TRBV10-3
j_gene: TRBJ2-7
d_gene: TRBD2
abundance: -
CDR3nt: TGTGCCATCAGTGAGAGTTCAGGGCTAGCGGAAAACGAGCAGTACTTC
CDR3aa: CAISESSGLAENEQYF

v_gene: TRBV5-6
j_gene: TRBJ2-3
d_gene: TRBD2
abundance: -
CDR3nt: TGTGCCAGCAGTCCCGGACCGGGACTAGCGGGAGGGCCAGATACGCAGTATTTT
CDR3aa: CASSPGPGLAGGPDTQYF

v_gene: TRBV18
j_gene: TRBJ2-7
d_gene: -
abundance: -
CDR3nt: TGTGCCAGCTCACCACCGGGTCAGGGGGGTACGGTATACGAGCAGTACTTC
CDR3aa: CASSPPGQGGTVYEQYF

v_gene: TRBV4-2
j_gene: TRBJ1-2
d_gene: -
abundance: -
CDR3nt: TGTGCCAGCAGCCAAGATACTCGGTCTTCTGGGAGCTATGGCTACACCTTC
CDR3aa: CASSQDTRSSGSYGYTF

v_gene: TRBV19
j_gene: TRBJ1-5
d_gene: TRBD1
abundance: -
CDR3nt: TGTGCCAGTAGTGGATACAGGGGCCTAGAGGGCAATCAGCCCCAGCATTTT
CDR3aa: CASSGYRGLEGNQPQHF

v_gene: TRBV4-1
j_gene: TRBJ2-3
d_gene: TRBD1
abundance: -
CDR3nt: TGCGCCAGCAGCCAAGATACAGGGGCAGGGGGAGATACGCAGTATTTT
CDR3aa: CASSQDTGAGGDTQYF

v_gene: TRBV2
j_gene: TRBJ2-5
d_gene: -
abundance: -
CDR3nt: TGTGCCAGCAGTGACGACAGCTCTCAAAGGGAGTACTTC
CDR3aa: CASSDDSSQREYF

v_gene: TRBV30
j_gene: TRBJ2-3
d_gene: -
abundance: -
CDR3nt: TGTGCCTGGAGTGTTGGTGATACGCAGTATTTT
CDR3aa: CAWSVGDTQYF

v_gene: TRBV9
j_gene: TRBJ1-4
d_gene: -
abundance: -
CDR3nt: TGTGCCAGCAGCGCGCAAGATGGTGCAACTAATGAAAAACTGTTTTTT
CDR3aa: CASSAQDGATNEKLFF

v_gene: TRBV19
j_gene: TRBJ1-6
d_gene: -
abundance: -
CDR3nt: TGTGCCAGTAGTATTCCGGGCAGGGATTCACCCCTCCACTTT
CDR3aa: CASSIPGRDSPLHF

v_gene: TRBV28
j_gene: TRBJ1-2
d_gene: -
abundance: -
CDR3nt: TGTGCCAGCAGTCCAAACCACATATCAAGCAACTATGGCTACACCTTC
CDR3aa: CASSPNHISSNYGYTF

v_gene: TRBV7-3
j_gene: TRBJ1-1
d_gene: -
abundance: -
CDR3nt: TGTGCCAGCAGCTTAATCCCCGGGGTGGGGACTGAAGCTTTCTTT
CDR3aa: CASSLIPGVGTEAFF

v_gene: TRBV9
j_gene: TRBJ2-3
d_gene: -
abundance: once
CDR3nt: TGTGCCAGCAGCGTAGGCAGTAGCACAGATACGCAGTATTTT
CDR3aa: CASSVGSSTDTQYF

v_gene: TRBV5-1
j_gene: TRBJ2-1
d_gene: -
abundance: -
CDR3nt: TGCGCCAGCAGCCTCTTCGGGGCAGCGGGCGATGAGCAGTTCTTC
CDR3aa: CASSLFGAAGDEQFF

v_gene: TRBV6-6
j_gene: TRBJ2-1
d_gene: TRBD2
abundance: -
CDR3nt: TGTGCCAGCAGTTACTCGCTTCGGCGGGAGTATGAGCAGTTCTTC
CDR3aa: CASSYSLRREYEQFF

v_gene: TRBV13
j_gene: TRBJ2-1
d_gene: -
abundance: -
CDR3nt: TGTGCCAGCAGCCCTAGATCGGACGGGGACAATGAGCAGTTCTTC
CDR3aa: CASSPRSDGDNEQFF

v_gene: TRBV4-2
j_gene: TRBJ2-7
d_gene: -
abundance: -
CDR3nt: TGTGCCAGCAGCCAGAATCTACCCAACTACGAGCAGTACTTC
CDR3aa: CASSQNLPNYEQYF

v_gene: TRBV12-3/TRBV12-4
j_gene: TRBJ2-7
d_gene: -
abundance: once
CDR3nt: TGTGCCAGCAGTGTACTAAACTACGAGCAGTACTTC
CDR3aa: CASSVLNYEQYF

v_gene: TRBV5-1
j_gene: TRBJ2-1
d_gene: -
abundance: -
CDR3nt: TGCGCCAGCAGCTTAGCAAGCGGGTTGAATGAGCAGTTCTTC
CDR3aa: CASSLASGLNEQFF

v_gene: TRBV6-5
j_gene: TRBJ2-7
d_gene: -
abundance: -
CDR3nt: TGTGCCAGCAGTTGGGGGGGGGCCGCCTACGAGCAGTACTTC
CDR3aa: CASSWGGAAYEQYF

v_gene: TRBV27
j_gene: TRBJ1-6
d_gene: -
abundance: -
CDR3nt: TGTGCCAGCAGTTTTTGGAACGGATCACCCCTCCACTTT
CDR3aa: CASSFWNGSPLHF

v_gene: TRBV7-7
j_gene: TRBJ2-7
d_gene: -
abundance: -
CDR3nt: TGTGCTAGCAGCCCCCACGCACCGACAGGAGGGTCATCGGCCGAGCAGTACTTC
CDR3aa: CASSPHAPTGGSSAEQYF

v_gene: TRBV19
j_gene: TRBJ1-2
d_gene: -
abundance: -
CDR3nt: TGTGCCAGTAGTGGGGGGGTGAAGCGGACTAACTATGGCTACACCTTC
CDR3aa: CASSGGVKRTNYGYTF